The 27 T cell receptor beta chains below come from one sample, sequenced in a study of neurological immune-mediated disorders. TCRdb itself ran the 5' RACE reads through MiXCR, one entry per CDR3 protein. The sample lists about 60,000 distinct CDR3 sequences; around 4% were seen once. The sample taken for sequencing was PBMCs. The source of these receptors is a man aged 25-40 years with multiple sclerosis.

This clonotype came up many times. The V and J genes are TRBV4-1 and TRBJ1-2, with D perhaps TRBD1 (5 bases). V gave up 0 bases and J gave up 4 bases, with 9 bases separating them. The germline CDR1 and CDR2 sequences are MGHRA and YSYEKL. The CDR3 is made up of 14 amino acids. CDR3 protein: CASSQDNQGYGYTF. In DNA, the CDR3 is TGCGCCAGCAGCCAAGATAATCAGGGCTATGGCTACACCTTC.

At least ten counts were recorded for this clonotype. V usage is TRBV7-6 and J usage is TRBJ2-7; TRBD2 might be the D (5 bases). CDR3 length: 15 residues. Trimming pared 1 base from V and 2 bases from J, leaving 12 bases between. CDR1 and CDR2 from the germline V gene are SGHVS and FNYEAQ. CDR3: CASSLGGGSTYEQYF. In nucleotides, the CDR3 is TGTGCCAGCAGCTTAGGAGGAGGCAGCACCTACGAGCAGTACTTC.

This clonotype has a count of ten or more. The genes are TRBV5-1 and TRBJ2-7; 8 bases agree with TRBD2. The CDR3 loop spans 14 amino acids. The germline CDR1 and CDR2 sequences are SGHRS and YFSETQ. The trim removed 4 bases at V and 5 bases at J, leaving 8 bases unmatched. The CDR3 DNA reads TGCGCCAGCAGCCCTCGGACTAGCACCGACGAGCAGTACTTC. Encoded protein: CASSPRTSTDEQYF.

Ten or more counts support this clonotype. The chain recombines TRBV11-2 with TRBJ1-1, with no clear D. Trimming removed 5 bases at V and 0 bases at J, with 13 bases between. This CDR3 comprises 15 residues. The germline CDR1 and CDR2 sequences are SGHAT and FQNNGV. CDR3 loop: CASSPKGFLNTEAFF. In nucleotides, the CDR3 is TGTGCCAGCAGCCCCAAGGGATTCTTGAACACTGAAGCTTTCTTT.

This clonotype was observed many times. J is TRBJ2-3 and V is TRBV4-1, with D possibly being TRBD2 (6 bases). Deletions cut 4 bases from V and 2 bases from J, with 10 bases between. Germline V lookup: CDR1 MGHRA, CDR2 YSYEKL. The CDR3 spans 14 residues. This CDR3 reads CASSPRETTDTQYF. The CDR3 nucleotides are TGCGCCAGCAGCCCACGGGAGACCACAGATACGCAGTATTTT.

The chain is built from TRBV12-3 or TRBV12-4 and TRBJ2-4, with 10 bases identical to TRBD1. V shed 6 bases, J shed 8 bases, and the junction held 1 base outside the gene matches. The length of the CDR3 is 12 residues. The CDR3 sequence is CASSGTGDIQYF. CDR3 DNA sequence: TGTGCCAGCAGCGGGACAGGGGACATTCAGTACTTC.

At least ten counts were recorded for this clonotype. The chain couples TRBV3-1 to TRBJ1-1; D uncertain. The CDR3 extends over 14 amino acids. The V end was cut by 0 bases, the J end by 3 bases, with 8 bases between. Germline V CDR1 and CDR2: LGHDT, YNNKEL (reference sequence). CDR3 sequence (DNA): TGTGCCAGCAGCCAAGATGTTCGAGACACTGAAGCTTTCTTT. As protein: CASSQDVRDTEAFF. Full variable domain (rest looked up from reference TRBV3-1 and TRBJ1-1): DTAVSQTPKYLVTQMGNDKSIKCEQNLGHDTMYWYKQDSKKFLKIMFSYNNKELIINETVPNRFSPKSPDKAHLNLHINSLELGDSAVYFCASSQDVRDTEAFFGQGTRLTVV.

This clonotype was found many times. The CDR3 DNA is TGTGCCAGATTCCGGGAACCGAAAAACATTCAGTACTTC. Its translation is CARFREPKNIQYF. The rearrangement uses TRBV21-1 and TRBJ2-4; TRBD1, the table's D call, was not compared with the DNA. TRBV21-1 counts as a pseudogene. The CDR3 spans 13 residues.

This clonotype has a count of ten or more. The CDR3 DNA sequence: TGTGCCAGCAGCCCCGGACCTTTAGCGGGGACGGGCTACGAGCAGTACTTC. Translation: CASSPGPLAGTGYEQYF. The chain couples TRBV7-2 to TRBJ2-7, with 8 bases fitting TRBD2. With V trimmed by 5 bases and J by 3 bases, 15 bases remained unmatched. Per germline, CDR1 SGHTA and CDR2 FQGNSA. This CDR3 region has 17 residues.

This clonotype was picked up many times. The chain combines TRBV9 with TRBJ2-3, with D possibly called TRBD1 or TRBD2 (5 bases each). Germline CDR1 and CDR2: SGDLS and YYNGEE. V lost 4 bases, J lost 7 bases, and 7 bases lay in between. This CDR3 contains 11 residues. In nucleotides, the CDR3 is TGTGCCAGCAGCCCGGGGCATACGCAGTATTTT. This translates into CASSPGHTQYF.

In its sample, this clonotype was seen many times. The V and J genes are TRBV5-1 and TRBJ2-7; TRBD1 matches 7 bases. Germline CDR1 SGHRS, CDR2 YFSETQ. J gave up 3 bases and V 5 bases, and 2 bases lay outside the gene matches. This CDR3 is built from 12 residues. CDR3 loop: CASRTGNYEQYF. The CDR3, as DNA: TGCGCCAGCAGGACAGGGAACTACGAGCAGTACTTC.

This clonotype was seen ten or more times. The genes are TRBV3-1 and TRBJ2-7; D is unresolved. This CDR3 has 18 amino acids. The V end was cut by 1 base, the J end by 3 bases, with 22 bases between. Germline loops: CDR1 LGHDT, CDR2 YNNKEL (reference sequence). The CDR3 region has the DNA TGTGCCAGCAGCCAAGGTTTATCCCGTCGTGGCAGATACTACGAGCAGTACTTC. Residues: CASSQGLSRRGRYYEQYF.

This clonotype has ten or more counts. CDR3 sequence: CASSQGPQAGANVLTF. CDR3 DNA: TGCGCCAGCAGCCAGGGCCCCCAGGCGGGGGCCAACGTCCTGACTTTC. The gene calls are TRBV5-1 and TRBJ2-6; tentative D call: TRBD1 (5 bases). Germline lookup yields CDR1 SGHRS and CDR2 YFSETQ. The V end lost 4 bases, the J end lost 4 bases, and 15 bases lay between the germline ends. This CDR3 is 16 amino acids long.

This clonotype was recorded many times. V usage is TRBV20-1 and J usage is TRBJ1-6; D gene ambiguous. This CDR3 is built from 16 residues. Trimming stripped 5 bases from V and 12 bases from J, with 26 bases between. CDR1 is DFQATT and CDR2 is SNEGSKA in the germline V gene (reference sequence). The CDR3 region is CSAGVQEGASSVPLHF. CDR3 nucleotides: TGCAGTGCTGGGGTACAAGAGGGCGCTTCCTCAGTACCCCTCCACTTT.

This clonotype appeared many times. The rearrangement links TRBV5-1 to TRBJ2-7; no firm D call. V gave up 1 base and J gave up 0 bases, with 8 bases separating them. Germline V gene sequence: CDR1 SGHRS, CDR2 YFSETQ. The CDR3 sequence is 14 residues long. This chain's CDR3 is CASSLRSVSYEQYF. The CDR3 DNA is TGCGCCAGCAGCTTGAGGAGTGTCTCCTACGAGCAGTACTTC.

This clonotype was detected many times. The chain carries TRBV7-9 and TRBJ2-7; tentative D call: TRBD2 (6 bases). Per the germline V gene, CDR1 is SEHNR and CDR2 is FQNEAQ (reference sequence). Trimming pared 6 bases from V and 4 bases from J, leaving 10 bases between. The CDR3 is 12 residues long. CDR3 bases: TGTGCCAGCAGGGAGGAGGGGTACGAGCAGTACTTC. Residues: CASREEGYEQYF.

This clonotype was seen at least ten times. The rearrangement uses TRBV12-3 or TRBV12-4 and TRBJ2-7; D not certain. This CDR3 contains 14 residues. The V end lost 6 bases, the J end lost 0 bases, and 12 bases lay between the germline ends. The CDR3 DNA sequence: TGTGCCAGCAGCCTAGGTCCCTCCTCCTACGAGCAGTACTTC. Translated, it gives CASSLGPSSYEQYF.

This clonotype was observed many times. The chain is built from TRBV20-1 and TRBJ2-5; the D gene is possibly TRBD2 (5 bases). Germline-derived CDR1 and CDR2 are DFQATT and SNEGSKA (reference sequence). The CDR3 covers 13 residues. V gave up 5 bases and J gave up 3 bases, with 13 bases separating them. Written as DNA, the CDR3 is TGCAGTGCTGAGCGGCCCTTAGAAGAGACCCAGTACTTC. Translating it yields CSAERPLEETQYF.

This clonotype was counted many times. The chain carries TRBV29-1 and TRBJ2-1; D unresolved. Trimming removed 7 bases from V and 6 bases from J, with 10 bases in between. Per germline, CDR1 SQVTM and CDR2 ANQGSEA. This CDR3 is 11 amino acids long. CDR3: CSAGAINEQFF. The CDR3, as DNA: TGCAGCGCCGGAGCGATCAATGAGCAGTTCTTC.

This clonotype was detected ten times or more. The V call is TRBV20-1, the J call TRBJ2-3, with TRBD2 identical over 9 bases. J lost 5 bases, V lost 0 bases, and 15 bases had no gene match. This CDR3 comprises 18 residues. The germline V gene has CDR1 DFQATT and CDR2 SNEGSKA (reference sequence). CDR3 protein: CSARDLETARGGGDTQYF. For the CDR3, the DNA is TGCAGTGCTAGAGATCTGGAGACGGCGCGGGGGGGAGGAGATACGCAGTATTTT.

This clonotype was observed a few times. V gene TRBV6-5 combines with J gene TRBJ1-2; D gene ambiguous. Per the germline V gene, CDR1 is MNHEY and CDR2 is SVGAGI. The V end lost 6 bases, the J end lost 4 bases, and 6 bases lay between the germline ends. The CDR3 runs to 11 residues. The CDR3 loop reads CASRTGYGYTF. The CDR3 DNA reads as TGTGCCAGCAGAACCGGCTATGGCTACACCTTC.

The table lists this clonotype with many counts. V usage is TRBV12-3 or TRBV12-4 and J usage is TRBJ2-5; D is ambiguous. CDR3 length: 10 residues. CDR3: CATATETQYF. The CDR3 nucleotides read TGTGCTACAGCTACTGAGACCCAGTACTTC.

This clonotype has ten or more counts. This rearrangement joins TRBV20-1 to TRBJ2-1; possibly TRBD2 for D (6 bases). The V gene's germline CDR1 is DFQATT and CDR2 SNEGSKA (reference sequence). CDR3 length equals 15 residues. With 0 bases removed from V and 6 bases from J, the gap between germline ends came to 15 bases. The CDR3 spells CSARDARGSGNEQFF. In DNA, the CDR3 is TGCAGTGCTAGAGATGCTCGGGGGTCTGGCAATGAGCAGTTCTTC.

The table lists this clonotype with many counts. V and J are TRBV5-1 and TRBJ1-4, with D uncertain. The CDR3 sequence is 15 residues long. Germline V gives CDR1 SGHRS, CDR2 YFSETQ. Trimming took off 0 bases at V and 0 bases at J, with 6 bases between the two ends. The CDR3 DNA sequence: TGCGCCAGCAGCTTGGACAGCGCAACTAATGAAAAACTGTTTTTT. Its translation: CASSLDSATNEKLFF.

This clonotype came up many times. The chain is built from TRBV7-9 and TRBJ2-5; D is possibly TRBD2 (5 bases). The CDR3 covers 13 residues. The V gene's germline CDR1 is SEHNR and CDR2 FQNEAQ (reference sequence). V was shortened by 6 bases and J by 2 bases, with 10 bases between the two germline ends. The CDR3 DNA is TGTGCCAGCAGTCTGGGAGCGCAAGAGACCCAGTACTTC. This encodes CASSLGAQETQYF.

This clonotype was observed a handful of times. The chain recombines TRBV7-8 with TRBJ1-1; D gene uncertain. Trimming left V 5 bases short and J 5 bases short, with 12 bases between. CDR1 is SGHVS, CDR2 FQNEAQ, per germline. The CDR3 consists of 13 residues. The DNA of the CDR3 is TGTGCCAGCAGCCTAGAAGCCGGGACTGAAGCTTTCTTT. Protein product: CASSLEAGTEAFF.

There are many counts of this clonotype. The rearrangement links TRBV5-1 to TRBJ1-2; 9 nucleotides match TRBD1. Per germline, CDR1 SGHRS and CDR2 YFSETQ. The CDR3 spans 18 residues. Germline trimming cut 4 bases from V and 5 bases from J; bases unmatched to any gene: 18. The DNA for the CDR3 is TGCGCCAGCAGCCACCGCGAGGGGACAGGGAAGTTTACTTATGGCTACACCTTC. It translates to CASSHREGTGKFTYGYTF.